The T cell receptor (beta chain) described here comes from a study of T cell responses to AZD1222 COVID-19 vaccine. The method was immunoSEQ multiplex PCR; TCRdb's version includes in-frame clones alone and lacks a portion of them. The repertoire consists of 100,000 to 150,000 clones, with just over 85% occurring once and the leading ten covering about a fifth. The sequencing used peripheral blood, collected on day 0 of AZD1222 vaccination. This receptor was obtained from an adult in good health.

DNA of the CDR3: TGTGCCAGCAGCAAAGTGGATAGAAAAGCTTTCTTT. As protein: CASSKVDRKAFF. This rearrangement joins TRBV21-1 to TRBJ1-1. TRBV21-1 is a recognized pseudogene. The CDR3 runs to 12 residues.